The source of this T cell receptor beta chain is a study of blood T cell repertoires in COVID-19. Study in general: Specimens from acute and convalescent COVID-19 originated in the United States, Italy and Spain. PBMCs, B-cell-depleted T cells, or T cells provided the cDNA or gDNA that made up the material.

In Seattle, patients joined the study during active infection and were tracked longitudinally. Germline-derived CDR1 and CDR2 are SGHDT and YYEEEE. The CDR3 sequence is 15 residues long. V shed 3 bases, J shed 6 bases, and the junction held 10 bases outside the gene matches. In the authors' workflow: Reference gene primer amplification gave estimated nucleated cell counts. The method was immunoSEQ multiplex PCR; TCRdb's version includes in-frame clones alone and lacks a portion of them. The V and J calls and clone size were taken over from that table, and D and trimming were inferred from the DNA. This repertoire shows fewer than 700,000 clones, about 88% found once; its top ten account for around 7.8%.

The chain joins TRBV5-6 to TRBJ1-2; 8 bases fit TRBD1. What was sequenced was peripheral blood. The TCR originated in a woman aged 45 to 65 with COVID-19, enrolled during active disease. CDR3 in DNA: TGTGCCAGCAGCTCACCCGGGACAGGCGAACATGGCTACACCTTC. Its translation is CASSSPGTGEHGYTF.